A single sample is the source of the 32 T cell receptor beta chains below, sequenced in a study of regulatory T cells in long-lasting Graves disease. Time point given: newly diagnosed GD, antithyroid drugs for less than 3 months. Following extraction of RNA from PBMCs, that RNA was used to make the TCR library. CDR3-region Arm-PCR and iRepertoire HTBI primers produced the TCR beta libraries. TCRdb itself ran the multiplex PCR reads through MiXCR, one entry per CDR3 protein. The sample consists of hundreds of thousands of distinct CDR3 sequences, about a sixth of them appearing once. These data also featured in a second study, about T cells in Graves' hyperthyroidism and ophthalmopathy.

Sequencing was performed on peripheral blood mononuclear cells (PBMCs), taken at new diagnosis, from a patient treated with antithyroid drugs. Source of these receptors: a man in his forties with Graves disease.

This clonotype was counted between two and nine times. The chain uses TRBV28 and TRBJ2-7, with 12 bases matching TRBD2. Germline CDR1 MDHEN, CDR2 SYDVKM. The trim removed 4 bases at V and 2 bases at J, leaving 6 bases unmatched. This CDR3 spans 16 amino acids. The CDR3 DNA is TGTGCCAGCAGTTCCCCTAGCGGGGGGGGCCCCTACGAGCAGTACTTC. It yields the protein CASSSPSGGGPYEQYF.

This clonotype has ten or more counts. This sequence joins TRBV6-1 and TRBJ1-5, with a tentative D call TRBD1 (5 bases). Between the trimmed V and J ends, which lost 7 bases and 2 bases, there was a span of 12 bases. The germline CDR1 and CDR2 sequences are MNHNS and SASEGT. The CDR3 spans 14 residues. The CDR3 loop is CASTAGYGNQPQHF. The CDR3 nucleotides are TGTGCCAGCACGGCAGGGTACGGCAATCAGCCCCAGCATTTT.

With regard to this clonotype: A junction boundary mismatches the germline segment, possibly from a read error. The chain links TRBV29-1 to TRBJ2-3, with D maybe TRBD2 (6 bases). The CDR3 runs 13 residues. From germline, CDR1 is SQVTM and CDR2 ANQGSEA. CDR3 in amino acids: CSVAWEAKDTPYF. The CDR3 coding sequence is TGCAGCGTTGCTTGGGAGGCTAAAGATACGCCGTATTTT.

This clonotype was found many times. The chain joins TRBV29-1 to TRBJ2-1, with unresolved D. Looked up from germline, CDR1 is SQVTM and CDR2 is ANQGSEA. Trimming took off 3 bases at V and 5 bases at J, with 8 bases between the two ends. This CDR3 is 12 amino acids long. CDR3 residues: CSVERVDNEQFF. CDR3 bases: TGCAGCGTTGAGAGAGTAGACAATGAGCAGTTCTTC.

The genes are TRBV5-5 and TRBJ2-1, with a tentative D call TRBD1 (6 bases). Germline CDR1 SGHKS, CDR2 YYEKEE (reference sequence). Trimming took 7 bases from V and 4 from J, leaving 18 bases between them. This CDR3 is built from 15 residues. The CDR3 nucleotides are TGTGCCAGCTCCCTCTCCGGGACATCATACAATGAGCAGTTCTTC. This encodes CASSLSGTSYNEQFF.

At least ten counts were recorded for this clonotype. The chain recombines TRBV10-3 with TRBJ2-1; D is possibly TRBD1 or TRBD2 (7 bases each). Germline values: CDR1 ENHRY, CDR2 SYGVKD. This CDR3 contains 15 residues. The V end lost 3 bases, the J end lost 6 bases, and 15 bases lay between the germline ends. The CDR3 sequence is CAISEVRGGPNEQFF. The CDR3 bases are TGTGCCATCAGTGAAGTCAGGGGGGGACCCAATGAGCAGTTCTTC.

This clonotype appeared a few times. V usage is TRBV10-2 and J usage is TRBJ1-2, with 9 bases that match TRBD1. The J segment lost 6 bases and the V segment lost 0 bases, leaving 8 bases of the junction unmatched. The CDR3 spans 16 residues. Per germline, CDR1 WSHSY and CDR2 SAAADI. CDR3 protein: CASSESTGTGWHGYTF. In DNA form, the CDR3 reads TGCGCCAGCAGTGAGTCCACCGGGACAGGGTGGCATGGCTACACCTTC.

V and J are TRBV11-1 and TRBJ2-2; 10 positions agree with TRBD1. Germline trimming cut 4 bases from V and 0 bases from J; bases unmatched to any gene: 2. The CDR3 runs 16 residues. Per the germline V gene, CDR1 is SGHAT and CDR2 is FQDESV (reference sequence). The CDR3 DNA reads as TGTGCCAGCAGCTCAGGGACAGGGGCGAACACCGGGGAGCTGTTTTTT. This codes for CASSSGTGANTGELFF.

Turning to this clonotype: The junction departs from the called germline gene at one end, perhaps through a read error. The chain is built from TRBV11-2 and TRBJ2-5; D gene unclear. CDR3 length equals 14 residues. Germline assignment: CDR1 SGHAT and CDR2 FQNNGV. For the CDR3, the DNA is TGTGCCAGCAGCATAGACTCGACCTTGGGGACCCAGTACTTC. Protein product: CASSIDSTLGTQYF.

This clonotype was observed at least ten times. The chain uses TRBV7-2 and TRBJ2-6; TRBD1 is a possible D gene (5 bases). CDR3 size: 17 residues. Deletions cut 5 bases from V and 0 bases from J, with 14 bases between. Germline V gives CDR1 SGHTA, CDR2 FQGNSA. CDR3 region: CASSTGRWVSGANVLTF. CDR3 DNA sequence: TGTGCCAGCAGCACAGGACGGTGGGTCTCTGGGGCCAACGTCCTGACTTTC.

This clonotype was seen at least ten times. V and J are TRBV13 and TRBJ2-5; D is uncertain. Trimming took off 0 bases at V and 4 bases at J, with 12 bases between the two ends. The CDR3 runs 15 residues. Germline loops: CDR1 PRHDT, CDR2 FYEKMQ (reference sequence). The CDR3 spells CASSLGLSGRETQYF. In DNA form, the CDR3 reads TGTGCCAGCAGCTTAGGCCTGAGTGGCCGAGAGACCCAGTACTTC.

This clonotype appeared many times. The chain links TRBV18 to TRBJ1-4, with D maybe TRBD1 (5 bases). The germline gives CDR1 KGHSH, CDR2 LQKENI. The CDR3 consists of 16 residues. Between the trimmed V and J ends, which lost 2 bases and 0 bases, there was a span of 10 bases. Here the CDR3 DNA reads TGTGCCAGCTCACCAACGACAGTAACAACTAATGAAAAACTGTTTTTT. Its translation: CASSPTTVTTNEKLFF.

In its sample, this clonotype was seen many times. This rearrangement joins TRBV27 to TRBJ1-6; D may be TRBD1 (5 bases). Germline V CDR1 and CDR2: MNHEY, SMNVEV (reference sequence). The CDR3 runs 15 residues. Between the trimmed V and J ends, which lost 2 bases and 6 bases, there was a span of 11 bases. The CDR3 region is CASSLRTMLNSPLHF. The CDR3 nucleotides read TGTGCCAGCAGTTTACGGACAATGCTTAATTCACCCCTCCACTTT.

In its sample, this clonotype was seen many times. This chain connects TRBV7-9 to TRBJ2-3; D may correspond to TRBD1 or TRBD2 (5 bases each). From germline, CDR1 is SEHNR and CDR2 FQNEAQ (reference sequence). This CDR3 is built from 14 residues. Trimming left V 5 bases short and J 6 bases short, with 15 bases between. The CDR3 protein is CASSPGTSQDTQYF. In nucleotides, the CDR3 is TGTGCCAGCAGCCCGGGGACCTCGCAGGATACGCAGTATTTT.

This clonotype was seen a handful of times. J is TRBJ2-5 and V is TRBV7-6; 10 nucleotides match TRBD1. Trimming removed 3 bases from V and 10 bases from J; junction bases left unmatched: 8. The CDR3 loop spans 14 amino acids. Germline V gene lookup returns CDR1 SGHVS and CDR2 FNYEAQ. The CDR3 DNA reads as TGTGCCAGCAGCTTCGCTGGACAGGGGGGGCACCAGTACTTC. It is translated as CASSFAGQGGHQYF.

With regard to this clonotype: A junction end diverges from the germline sequence, so it may reflect a read error. V usage is TRBV12-3 or TRBV12-4 and J usage is TRBJ2-1; a weak D match, TRBD1 (6 bases). The CDR3 totals 13 residues. In DNA form, the CDR3 reads TGTGCCTGCAGTTTGCGAGCAGGACAGCTCCCGTTCTTC. Its protein product is CACSLRAGQLPFF.

This clonotype was recorded many times. The J gene is TRBJ2-5, the V gene TRBV2; the match to TRBD2 covers 8 bases. The junction had 4 bases not matched to a gene; V was cut back by 2 bases and J by 2 bases. Germline lookup yields CDR1 SNHLY and CDR2 FYNNEI. The CDR3 contains 15 residues. Here the CDR3 reads CASSEMAGGQETQYF. CDR3 DNA: TGTGCCAGCAGTGAAATGGCGGGGGGACAAGAGACCCAGTACTTC.

This clonotype was detected only a few times. The genes are TRBV10-3 and TRBJ2-2; D uncertain. There are 12 residues in the CDR3. The germline V gene encodes CDR1 ENHRY and CDR2 SYGVKD. V gave up 4 bases and J gave up 5 bases, with 5 bases separating them. The CDR3, as DNA: TGTGCCATCAGTGCCAGGACCGGGGAGCTGTTTTTT. As protein: CAISARTGELFF.

The chain couples TRBV13 to TRBJ2-3; no reliable D call. The J call is uncertain, as TRBJ2-7 better fits the DNA end. The CDR3 consists of 12 residues. The germline gives CDR1 PRHDT, CDR2 FYEKMQ (reference sequence). Here the CDR3 reads CASSLVEREQYF. CDR3 bases: TGTGCCAGCAGCTTAGTGGAGAGGGAGCAGTACTTC.

This clonotype showed up many times. V is TRBV18 and J is TRBJ1-5, with 10 bases matching TRBD1. The CDR3 is 16 residues long. CDR1 KGHSH and CDR2 LQKENI come from the germline V gene. The J segment lost 0 bases and the V segment lost 6 bases, leaving 5 bases of the junction unmatched. The CDR3 sequence is CASSTGGRGSNQPQHF. In nucleotides, the CDR3 is TGTGCCAGCTCGACAGGGGGCAGGGGTAGCAATCAGCCCCAGCATTTT.

This clonotype was recorded at least ten times. The chain joins TRBV28 to TRBJ1-1; maybe TRBD1 (5 bases). The V gene's germline CDR1 is MDHEN and CDR2 SYDVKM. Trimming took off 6 bases at V and 0 bases at J, with 17 bases between the two ends. This CDR3 region has 16 residues. CDR3 DNA: TGTGCCAGCAGAACCCAGGGAATTGTCATGAACACTGAAGCTTTCTTT. Its protein is CASRTQGIVMNTEAFF. Full variable domain (missing parts from reference TRBV28 and TRBJ1-1): DVKVTQSSRYLVKRTGEKVFLECVQDMDHENMFWYRQDPGLGLRLIYFSYDVKMKEKGDIPEGYSVSREKKERFSLILESASTNQTSMYLCASRTQGIVMNTEAFFGQGTRLTVV.

This chain's CDR3 is CASSVGPRDEQFF. CDR3 in DNA: TGTGCCAGTAGTGTGGGGCCCCGGGATGAGCAGTTCTTC. The chain uses TRBV19 and TRBJ2-1; weak D call: TRBD1 (5 bases). The CDR3 covers 13 residues. Deletions cut 5 bases from V and 8 bases from J, with 13 bases between. CDR1 and CDR2 (germline): LNHDA, SQIVND (reference sequence).

This clonotype was found many times. The V gene is TRBV5-1, the J gene TRBJ2-7, with 7 bases lining up with TRBD1. After removal of 1 base from V and 0 bases from J, the junction contained 7 bases not matched to a gene. CDR3 length equals 16 residues. Per germline, CDR1 SGHRS and CDR2 YFSETQ. The CDR3 DNA sequence: TGCGCCAGCAGCTTGCAGACGACAGGGAACTCCTACGAGCAGTACTTC. Amino acid sequence: CASSLQTTGNSYEQYF.

The chain combines TRBV7-2 with TRBJ2-5; no definite D call. The CDR3 extends over 11 amino acids. Germline CDR1 is SGHTA and CDR2 is FQGNSA. The ends were cut back, 5 bases at V and 6 bases at J, with 7 bases in the middle. The CDR3 here is CASSLMQTQYF. CDR3 DNA: TGTGCCAGCAGCCTAATGCAGACCCAGTACTTC.

This clonotype has only a few counts. The V call is TRBV20-1, the J call TRBJ2-3, with unresolved D. The CDR3 has 13 residues. Trimming removed 7 bases at V and 0 bases at J, with 11 bases between. Germline CDR1 reads DFQATT; CDR2 reads SNEGSKA (reference sequence). CDR3 sequence reads: CSETDPSTDTQYF. In DNA, the CDR3 is TGCAGTGAAACGGACCCTAGCACAGATACGCAGTATTTT.

This clonotype has a count of ten or more. The DNA for the CDR3 is TGTGCCAGCAGCCCTGTTGGGGTTCCGAGGGAAAAACTGTTTTTT. Protein sequence: CASSPVGVPREKLFF. V gene TRBV3-1 combines with J gene TRBJ1-4; the D is unclear. CDR3 length equals 15 residues. Germline assignment: CDR1 LGHDT and CDR2 YNNKEL (reference sequence). V was pared by 4 bases and J by 8 bases, with 17 bases between.

V and J are TRBV4-1 and TRBJ1-2; 7 bases are a match to TRBD1. There are 12 residues in the CDR3. V lost 3 bases, J lost 11 bases, and 6 bases stayed unmatched. CDR1 and CDR2 from the germline V gene are MGHRA and YSYEKL. The CDR3 DNA is TGCGCCAGCAGCCACCCCGGGACAGTTTACACCTTC. This encodes CASSHPGTVYTF.

This clonotype was detected many times. The chain is built from TRBV18 and TRBJ1-1, with 10 bases identical to TRBD1. CDR3 length: 14 residues. The germline V gene has CDR1 KGHSH and CDR2 LQKENI. The junction had 2 bases not matched to a gene; V was cut back by 3 bases and J by 4 bases. The CDR3 spells CASSPDRGSTEAFF. The CDR3 region has the DNA TGTGCCAGCTCACCGGACAGGGGGTCCACTGAAGCTTTCTTT.

Ten or more counts support this clonotype. The V and J genes are TRBV7-9 and TRBJ2-7, with D perhaps TRBD1 (6 bases). CDR3 length: 12 residues. CDR1 and CDR2 (germline): SEHNR, FQNEAQ (reference sequence). Trimming took 5 bases from V and 6 from J, leaving 11 bases between them. DNA of the CDR3: TGTGCCAGCAGCATTGACAGGCGCGAGCAGTACTTC. Translated, it gives CASSIDRREQYF. Together with reference TRBV7-9 and TRBJ2-7, the CDR3 gives the full variable domain: DTGVSQNPRHKITKRGQNVTFRCDPISEHNRLYWYRQTLGQGPEFLTYFQNEAQLEKSRLLSDRFSAERPKGSFSTLEIQRTEQGDSAMYLCASSIDRREQYFGPGTRLTVT.

Many counts were recorded for this clonotype. The chain uses TRBV7-9 and TRBJ1-1; D unclear. Germline lookup yields CDR1 SEHNR and CDR2 FQNEAQ (reference sequence). The CDR3 length is 12 residues. Trimming left V 2 bases short and J 3 bases short, with 4 bases between. For the CDR3, the DNA is TGTGCCAGCAGCTTACAATACACTGAAGCTTTCTTT. Its protein is CASSLQYTEAFF.

This clonotype was observed at least ten times. The V call is TRBV12-3 or TRBV12-4, the J call TRBJ2-3, with TRBD2 matching over 8 bases. This CDR3 region has 14 residues. V dropped 0 bases and J dropped 10; count of bases not matched to a gene: 6. In DNA form, the CDR3 reads TGTGCCAGCAGTTTAGCGCAGACTAGCGAGCCGCAGTATTTT. Its protein product is CASSLAQTSEPQYF.

This clonotype was seen at least ten times. This sequence joins TRBV20-1 and TRBJ1-6; unclear D gene. Germline V gene lookup returns CDR1 DFQATT and CDR2 SNEGSKA (reference sequence). The germline V and J ends were trimmed by 8 bases and 8 bases, with 13 bases remaining between them. The CDR3 runs 12 residues. The CDR3 reads CSPPAADSPLHF. CDR3 DNA sequence: TGCAGTCCCCCCGCCGCGGATTCACCCCTCCACTTT.